This T cell receptor beta chain was identified during a study of blood T cell repertoires in COVID-19. Study-wide background: Specimens from acute and convalescent COVID-19 originated in the United States, Italy and Spain. From T cells, B-cell-depleted T cells, or PBMCs came the material, which was cDNA or gDNA.

Methods used by the authors: Reference gene primer amplification in the assay estimated nucleated cell counts. Clones were read by immunoSEQ multiplex PCR, and TCRdb kept only the in-frame ones, dropping some. The DNA gave D and trimming, while V, J and clone size come from that table. The table lists about 150,000 clones, about four fifths of them singletons. Germline lookup yields CDR1 SGHAT and CDR2 FQNNGV. The CDR3 totals 13 residues. The V segment lost 1 base and the J segment 8 bases; nucleotides outside the gene matches: 3. The chain couples TRBV11-2 to TRBJ1-2, with TRBD1 matching over 8 bases. This sequence originates from a human donor with acute or convalescent COVID-19. The donor label of this sample is uncertain. The sequencing sample was made of peripheral blood. For the CDR3, the DNA is TGTGCCAGCAGCTTAGGGACAGGGAGAGGCTACACCTTC. This gives the protein CASSLGTGRGYTF.